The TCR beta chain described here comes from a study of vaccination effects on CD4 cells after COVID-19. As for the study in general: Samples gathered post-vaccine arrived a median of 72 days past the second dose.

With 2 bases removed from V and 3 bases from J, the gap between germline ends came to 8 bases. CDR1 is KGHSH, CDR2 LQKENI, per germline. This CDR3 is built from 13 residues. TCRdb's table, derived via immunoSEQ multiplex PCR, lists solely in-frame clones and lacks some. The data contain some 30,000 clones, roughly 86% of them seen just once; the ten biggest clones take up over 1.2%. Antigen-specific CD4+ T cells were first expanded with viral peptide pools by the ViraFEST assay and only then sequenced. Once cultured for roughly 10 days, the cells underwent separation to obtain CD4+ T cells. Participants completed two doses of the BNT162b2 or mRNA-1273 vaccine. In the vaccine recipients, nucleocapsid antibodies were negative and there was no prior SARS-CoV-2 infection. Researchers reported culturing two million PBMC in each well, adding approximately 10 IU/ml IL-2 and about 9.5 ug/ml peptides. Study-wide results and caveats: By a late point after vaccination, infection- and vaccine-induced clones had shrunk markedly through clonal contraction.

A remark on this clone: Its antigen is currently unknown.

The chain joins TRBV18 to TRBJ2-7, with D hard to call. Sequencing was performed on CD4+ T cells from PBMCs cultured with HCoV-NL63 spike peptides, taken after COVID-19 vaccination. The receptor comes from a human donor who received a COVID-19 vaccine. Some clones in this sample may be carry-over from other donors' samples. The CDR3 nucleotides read TGTGCCAGCTCACCAACCCGGTTCTACGAGCAGTACGTC. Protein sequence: CASSPTRFYEQYV.